This T cell receptor beta chain emerged from a study of shared clonotypes between healthy human individuals. The CDR3 contains 14 residues. CDR1 is SGHTA, CDR2 FQGNSA, per germline. Between the trimmed V and J ends, which lost 5 bases and 4 bases, there was a span of 13 bases. Measured with immunoSEQ multiplex PCR; TCRdb has only the in-frame clones, and not every one. The table has about 2.3 million clones, approximately 93% seen once. This chain joins TRBV7-2 and TRBJ2-3, with D perhaps assigned TRBD1 or TRBD2 (5 bases each). The clonotype originates from a man aged 18 to 29 in good health. Some clones in this sample may be carry-over from other donors' samples. The sequenced sample was naive CD4+ T cells from PBMCs. Subset meaning: CD45RA+ positively selected. CDR3 in amino acids: CASSPGATPDTQYF. The CDR3 nucleotides are TGTGCCAGCAGCCCCGGGGCCACGCCAGATACGCAGTATTTT.